The present T cell receptor beta chain was sequenced within a study of cytomegalovirus exposure and HLA in healthy donors. Points on this clone: Its antigen remains unidentified.

General study points: There were several of the most significant clusters that appeared linked to common viral pathogens in a later analysis.

The study ran its PCR with 60 Vbeta and 13 Jbeta primers. The data were produced by immunoSEQ multiplex PCR, yet TCRdb's version contains in-frame clones alone and is incomplete. The sample lists 90,000 to 120,000 clones, 81% occurring once. Trimming took off 3 bases at V and 2 bases at J, with 9 bases between the two ends. The CDR3 spans 14 residues. The germline V gene has CDR1 SGHAT and CDR2 FQNNGV. Sequencing was carried out using PBMCs. The clonotype was recovered from a man aged 30-40 years in good health and CMV-seronegative. The chain links TRBV11-2 to TRBJ2-3; D gene ambiguous. The CDR3 DNA follows: TGTGCCAGCAGCTTGAGTGCGGTCACAGATACGCAGTATTTT. Translation gives CASSLSAVTDTQYF.